This T cell receptor (beta chain) was identified in a study of regulatory T cells in long-lasting Graves disease (dated by TCRdb to about 2021). Broadly, across the study: In the newly diagnosed Graves' disease group, patients had been taking antithyroid drugs for less than 3 months. The study was registered as a clinical trial and conducted in China. A total of about 35 samples underwent TCR sequencing, from 13 patients with persistent Graves' disease and around 20 patients with newly diagnosed Graves' disease. This study used TCR sequencing and RNA sequencing of peripheral blood to compare persistent Graves' disease patients against newly diagnosed Graves' disease patients.

From V the trimming removes 6 bases and from J it removes 3 bases, while the gene matches leave 10 bases of the junction unaccounted for. The CDR3 measures 17 amino acids from cysteine to phenylalanine. The kept DNA is CDR3 alone, 51 bases in frame from the first base. From the germline V gene, CDR1 is KGHDR and CDR2 is SFDVKD. The time point label of this sample denotes: newly diagnosed GD, antithyroid drugs for less than 3 months. For both TCR sequencing and RNA sequencing, RNA was extracted from PBMCs in TRIzol. The diagnosis of Graves' disease was made according to American Thyroid Association guidelines. Patients for the study were recruited at an endocrinology department in Xi'an, China. From each patient, approximately 9 milliliters of peripheral blood was collected into an EDTA anticoagulant tube. Ficoll Paque Plus density gradient separation was used to isolate PBMCs, and no further T cell sorting was performed. An Agilent 2100 Bioanalyzer and agarose gel were used to check RNA quality, while a NanoDrop 2000 measured RNA concentration.

What the research found in general, with its limitations: TRBV28, TRBJ1-2 and TRBJ2-5 were preferentially used in persistent disease, while TRBV20-1 and TRBJ2-1 were favored in newly diagnosed disease. More public clonotypes were shared among persistent patients (2,741) than among newly diagnosed patients (more than 900). Peripheral blood alone was examined, since thyroid tissue, which constituted the primary lesion, could not be accessed. Persistent Graves' disease patients showed lower TCR Shannon entropy and fewer highly expanded clones than newly diagnosed patients, suggesting clonal expansion. Sequencing and analysis were restricted to the TCR beta chain. The small sample size was acknowledged by the authors as a limitation that may reduce accuracy.

Receptors were amplified or captured by multiplex PCR. For sequencing, an Illumina HiSeq 4000 was employed. iRepertoire HTBI primers and Arm-PCR amplification of CDR3 regions were used to construct TCR beta libraries. Gel purification was performed on PCR products prior to sequencing. The study's own analysis went as follows. A total of roughly 67 TRBV and 14 TRBJ segments were identified across samples and were used for gene usage analysis of CDR3 amino acid clonotypes. Filtered high-quality paired reads were merged into contigs using COPE and FqMerger. BLAST was used to align contigs to the IMGT TRBV, TRBD and TRBJ reference genes, and CDR3 was defined following IMGT. Highly expanded clones were defined as clonotypes with a frequency above 0.1%. Repertoire diversity was measured by Shannon entropy, and V-J evenness by the Gini coefficient. A clonotype found in more than one individual was treated as public. In-frame beta chains were kept once TCRdb had trimmed the public reads at Q25 with fastp and called clones with MiXCR. Entries are consolidated by CDR3 protein sequence, retaining the most common genes and DNA. TCRdb's processing, not the authors' own work, is the source of the V and J calls. The sample data list roughly 320,000 distinct CDR3 sequences, and 16% of these were observed just once. 25% to 30% of the sample comes from the top ten.

This clonotype was counted ten times or more. Its recognized antigen is unknown. It has no much larger one-base neighbor in the sample; base qualities were not kept. These same records also appear under a second study, on T cells in Graves' hyperthyroidism and ophthalmopathy. As that second paper reports: Stable Graves' hyperthyroidism was defined as no progression to ophthalmopathy during 18 months of follow-up. Hyperthyroidism patients were newly diagnosed, had a disease duration of under 2 months, and were aged 18 to 65 years. Any patient with an uncontrolled infection, another autoimmune disease, pregnancy or lactation was excluded. Diagnoses relied on clinical symptoms, serum thyroxine and TRAb, thyroid ultrasound and orbital computed tomography. The first round of RT-PCR for the TCR CDR3 was performed with the HTBI primer set and the Qiagen OneStep RT-PCR kit. Most expanded thyroid clonotypes (frequency above 0.001) were also found in blood, which suggests that blood repertoires may mirror thyroid immune responses. Ophthalmopathy was separated from stable hyperthyroidism by a 13 V-J signature model, with over 85% sensitivity and 81% to 82% specificity obtained in cross-validation and 80%/75% obtained in testing. During validation, the model predicted progression to ophthalmopathy a median of approximately six months ahead of onset, with around 71% sensitivity and 72% to 80% specificity. To identify TCR V-J signatures that set the groups apart, the researchers used a discovery cohort of 90 to 100 patients, made up of around 42 with Graves' ophthalmopathy and about 59 with stable Graves' hyperthyroidism. Whether ophthalmopathy could be predicted prospectively was tested in an independent validation cohort made up of 18 to 20 hyperthyroidism patients plus 17 patients who later progressed to ophthalmopathy. The approximately 100 discovery patients were divided at random into training and test sets in a 7:3 ratio. Thyroid tissue and blood T-cell repertoires from about six Graves' hyperthyroidism patients were also compared in the study. Following sampling, methimazole starting at 30 mg daily was given to hyperthyroidism patients, and high-dose intravenous methylprednisolone was given to ophthalmopathy patients. Libraries were constructed in a second round of multiplex PCR, after which size selection and purification were carried out. Paired-end sequencing of the libraries was performed with 100 bp reads on an Illumina HiSeq2000. Raw data were processed with SOAPnuke, discarding reads with adapters, uncalled bases, mean Phred below 15, or no exact constant-primer or identifier match. COPE v1.2.5 was used to merge the high-quality paired reads, and each unique nucleotide sequence was defined as a clonotype. MiTCR v1.1 was used to align the clonotypes against IMGT TRBV, TRBD and TRBJ reference segments. Only V-J combinations with frequency above 0.0001, covering about 99% of repertoires, were analysed. A TCS score was defined as the ratio between F50 (clonal expansion) and ExV (chaos), using BLOSUM62-based TCRdist between CDR3 peptides within each V-J. Welch's t-statistics and random forest reduced around 510 V-J features to under 15, which were used in a naive Bayes classifier (R e1071). Sample size was not statistically predetermined, and blinding of investigators to group allocation was not performed. The paper reports TCR Vbeta CDR3 sequencing of some 140 peripheral blood samples: under 45 ophthalmopathy, approximately 74 hyperthyroidism and about 17 progressor patients.

The source is a middle-aged man with Graves disease. Donor details come from another sample of the same person, matched by shared clones. The material sequenced was peripheral blood mononuclear cells (PBMCs), taken at new diagnosis, from a patient treated with antithyroid drugs. The V and J genes are TRBV24-1 and TRBJ2-3; TRBD2 fits 11 bases in the junction. The bases read TGTGCCACCAGTCCACCTAGACTAGCGGGGAAAACAGATACGCAGTATTTT. The resulting protein is CATSPPRLAGKTDTQYF.